This T cell receptor (beta chain) was identified during a study of cytomegalovirus exposure and HLA in healthy donors. Overall study findings and caveats: According to a later analysis, donors in an Asian-associated ancestry cluster reportedly had fewer N-insertions than the 666-donor mean. Association of roughly 17,000 TCR beta sequences with HLA alleles was found at 0.05 false discovery rate in a later analysis.

Concerning this clone: No antigen is known for it. The junction departs from germline at one end; a sequencing error may be responsible.

The length of the CDR3 is 14 residues. Germline lookup yields CDR1 SGDLS and CDR2 YYNGEE. Vbeta (60) and Jbeta (13) primers were used in the PCR. Profiled with immunoSEQ multiplex PCR; TCRdb holds only in-frame clones, not every one. The data show 30,000 to 50,000 clones, approximately 75% seen once. Material: PBMCs. The chain is built from TRBV9 and TRBJ2-5; the match to TRBD2 covers 9 bases. The receptor was isolated from a man aged 35 to 55 in good health and CMV-seronegative. CDR3 nucleotide sequence: TGTGCCGGCAGCGGCGGGGGGGCAGGGGAGACCCAGTACTTC. The encoded protein is CAGSGGGAGETQYF. Looking up the rest from reference TRBV9 and TRBJ2-5 gives the full variable domain: DSGVTQTPKHLITATGQRVTLRCSPRSGDLSVYWYQQSLDQGLQFLIQYYNGEERAKGNILERFSAQQFPDLHSELNLSSLELGDSALYFCAGSGGGAGETQYFGPGTRLLVL.